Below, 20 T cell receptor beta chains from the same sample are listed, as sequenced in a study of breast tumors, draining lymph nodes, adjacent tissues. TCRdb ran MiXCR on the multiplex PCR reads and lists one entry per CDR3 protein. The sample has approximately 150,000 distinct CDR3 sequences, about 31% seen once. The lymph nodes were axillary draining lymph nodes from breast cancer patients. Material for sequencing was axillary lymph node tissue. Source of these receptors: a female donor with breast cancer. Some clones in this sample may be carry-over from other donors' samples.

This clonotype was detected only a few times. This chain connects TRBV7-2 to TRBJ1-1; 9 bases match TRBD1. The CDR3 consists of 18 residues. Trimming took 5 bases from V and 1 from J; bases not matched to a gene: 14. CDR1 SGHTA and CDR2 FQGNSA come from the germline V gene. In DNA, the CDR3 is TGTGCCAGCAGCGCGAGTATCCGGGACAGGGCAAGGAACACTGAAGCTTTCTTT. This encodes CASSASIRDRARNTEAFF.

The CDR3 DNA sequence: TGTGCCAGCAGCTTAGGGGACAGGGGGCTAGACTATGGCTACACCTTC. Protein: CASSLGDRGLDYGYTF. The V call is TRBV7-2, the J call TRBJ1-2, with TRBD1 identical over 12 bases. This CDR3 comprises 16 residues. Germline CDR1 is SGHTA and CDR2 is FQGNSA. The junction had 3 bases not matched to a gene; V was cut back by 1 base and J by 3 bases.

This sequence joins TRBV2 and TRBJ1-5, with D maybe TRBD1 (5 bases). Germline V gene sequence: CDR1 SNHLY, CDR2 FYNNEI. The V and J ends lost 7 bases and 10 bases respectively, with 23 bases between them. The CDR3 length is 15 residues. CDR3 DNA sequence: TGTGCCAGCATTCAGGGAGGACCAATAGGAAGACCCCAGCATTTT. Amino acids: CASIQGGPIGRPQHF.

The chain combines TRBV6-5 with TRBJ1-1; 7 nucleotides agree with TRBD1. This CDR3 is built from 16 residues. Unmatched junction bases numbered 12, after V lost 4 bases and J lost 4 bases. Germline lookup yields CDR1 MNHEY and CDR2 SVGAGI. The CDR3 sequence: CASSSNLGGGSTEAFF. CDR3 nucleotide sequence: TGTGCCAGCAGTTCCAACCTAGGGGGCGGGAGCACTGAAGCTTTCTTT.

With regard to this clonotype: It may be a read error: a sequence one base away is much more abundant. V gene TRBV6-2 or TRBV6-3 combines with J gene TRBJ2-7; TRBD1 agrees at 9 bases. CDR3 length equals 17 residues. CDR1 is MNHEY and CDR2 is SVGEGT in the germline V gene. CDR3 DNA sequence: TGTGCCAGCAGTCACTCAAGGACAGGGGACCCAAACTACGAGCAGTACGTC. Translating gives CASSHSRTGDPNYEQYV.

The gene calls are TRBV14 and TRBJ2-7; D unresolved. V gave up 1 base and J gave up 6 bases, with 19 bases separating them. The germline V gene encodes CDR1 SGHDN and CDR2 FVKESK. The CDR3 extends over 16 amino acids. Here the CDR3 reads CASSQATRTSYREQYF. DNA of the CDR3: TGTGCCAGCAGCCAAGCAACCAGGACGTCGTACCGCGAGCAGTACTTC.

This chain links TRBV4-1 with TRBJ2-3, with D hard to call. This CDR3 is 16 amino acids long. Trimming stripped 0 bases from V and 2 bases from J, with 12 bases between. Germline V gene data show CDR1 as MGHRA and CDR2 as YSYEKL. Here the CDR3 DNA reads TGCGCCAGCAGCCAAGAGGTAGGAGCGACCACAGATACGCAGTATTTT. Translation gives CASSQEVGATTDTQYF.

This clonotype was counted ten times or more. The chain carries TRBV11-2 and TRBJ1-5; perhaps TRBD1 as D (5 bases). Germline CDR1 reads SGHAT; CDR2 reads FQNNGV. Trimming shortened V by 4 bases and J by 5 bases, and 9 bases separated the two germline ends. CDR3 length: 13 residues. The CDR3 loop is CASSSGRDQPQHF. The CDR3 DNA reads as TGTGCCAGCAGCTCCGGCAGGGATCAGCCCCAGCATTTT.

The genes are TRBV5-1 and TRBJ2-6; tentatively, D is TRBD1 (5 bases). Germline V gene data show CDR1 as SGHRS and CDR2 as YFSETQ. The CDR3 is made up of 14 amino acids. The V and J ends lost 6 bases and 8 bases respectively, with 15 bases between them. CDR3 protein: CASNPQATTNVLTF. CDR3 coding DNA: TGCGCCAGCAACCCACAGGCGACAACCAACGTCCTGACTTTC.

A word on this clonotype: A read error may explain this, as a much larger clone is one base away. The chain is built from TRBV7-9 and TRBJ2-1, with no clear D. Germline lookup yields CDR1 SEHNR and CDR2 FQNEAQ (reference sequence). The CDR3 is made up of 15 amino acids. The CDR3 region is CASSSEDDWSNEQLF. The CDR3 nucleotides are TGTGCCAGCAGCTCAGAGGACGACTGGAGCAATGAGCAGCTCTTC.

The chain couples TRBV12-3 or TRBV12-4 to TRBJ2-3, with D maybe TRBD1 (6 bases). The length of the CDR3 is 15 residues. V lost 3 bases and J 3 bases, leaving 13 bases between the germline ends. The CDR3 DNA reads TGTGCCAGCAGTTTCGTGGGGGCGTTTACAGATACGCAGTATTTT. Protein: CASSFVGAFTDTQYF.

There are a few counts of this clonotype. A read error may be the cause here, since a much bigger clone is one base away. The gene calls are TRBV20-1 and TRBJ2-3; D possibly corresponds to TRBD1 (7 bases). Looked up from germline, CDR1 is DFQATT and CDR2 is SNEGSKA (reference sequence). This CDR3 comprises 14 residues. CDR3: CSAIPQGGTATQYF. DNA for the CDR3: TGCAGTGCTATCCCCCAAGGGGGGACAGCTACGCAGTATTTT.

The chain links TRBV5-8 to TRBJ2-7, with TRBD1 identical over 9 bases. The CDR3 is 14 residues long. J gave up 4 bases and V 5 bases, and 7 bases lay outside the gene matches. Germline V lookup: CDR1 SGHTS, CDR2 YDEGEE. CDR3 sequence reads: CASSQDRGAYEQYF. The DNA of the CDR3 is TGTGCCAGCAGTCAGGACAGGGGTGCGTACGAGCAGTACTTC. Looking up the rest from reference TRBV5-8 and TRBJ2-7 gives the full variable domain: EAGVTQSPTHLIKTRGQQATLRCSPISGHTSVYWYQQALGLGLQFLLWYDEGEERNRGNFPPRFSGRQFPNYSSELNVNALELEDSALYLCASSQDRGAYEQYFGPGTRLTVT.

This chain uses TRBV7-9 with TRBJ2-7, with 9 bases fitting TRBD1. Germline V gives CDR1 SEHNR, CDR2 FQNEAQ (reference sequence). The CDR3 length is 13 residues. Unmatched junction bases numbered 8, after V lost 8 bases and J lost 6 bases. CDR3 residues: CASSGQGRLEQYV. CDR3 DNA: TGTGCCAGCTCGGGACAGGGTAGGCTCGAGCAGTACGTC.

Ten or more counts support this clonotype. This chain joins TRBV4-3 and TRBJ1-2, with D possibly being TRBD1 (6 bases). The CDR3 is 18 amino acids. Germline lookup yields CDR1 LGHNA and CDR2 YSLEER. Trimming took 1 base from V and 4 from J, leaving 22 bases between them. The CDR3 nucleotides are TGCGCCAGCAGCCAAGCAAGTACAGGGAAGGAGGGCCCCTATGGCTACACCTTC. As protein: CASSQASTGKEGPYGYTF.

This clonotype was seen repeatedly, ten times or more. The CDR3 here is CASSIQRTVSDEQFF. CDR3 coding DNA: TGTGCCAGCAGTATACAGAGGACAGTGTCTGATGAGCAGTTCTTC. This chain connects TRBV12-3 or TRBV12-4 to TRBJ2-1; D is possibly TRBD1 (6 bases). The CDR3 contains 15 residues. Trimming took off 5 bases at V and 8 bases at J, with 19 bases between the two ends.

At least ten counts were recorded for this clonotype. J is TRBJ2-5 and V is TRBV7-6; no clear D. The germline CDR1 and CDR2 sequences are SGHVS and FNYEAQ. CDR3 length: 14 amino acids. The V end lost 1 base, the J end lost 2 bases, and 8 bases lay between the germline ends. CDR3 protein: CASSLGHGQETQYF. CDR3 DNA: TGTGCCAGCAGCTTAGGGCACGGTCAAGAGACCCAGTACTTC.

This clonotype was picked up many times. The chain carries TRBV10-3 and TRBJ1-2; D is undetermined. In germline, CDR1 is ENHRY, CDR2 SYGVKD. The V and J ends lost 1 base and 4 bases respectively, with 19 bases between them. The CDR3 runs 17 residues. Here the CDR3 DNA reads TGTGCCATCAGTGAGTTCGGAGGGAGTGGGCGAACCTATGGCTACACCTTC. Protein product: CAISEFGGSGRTYGYTF.

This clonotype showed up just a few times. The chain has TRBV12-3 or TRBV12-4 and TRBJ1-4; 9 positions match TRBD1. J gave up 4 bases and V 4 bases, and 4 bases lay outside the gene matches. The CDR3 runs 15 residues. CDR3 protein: CASSWNRGHNEKLFF. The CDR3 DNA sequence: TGTGCCAGCAGTTGGAACAGGGGGCATAATGAAAAACTGTTTTTT.

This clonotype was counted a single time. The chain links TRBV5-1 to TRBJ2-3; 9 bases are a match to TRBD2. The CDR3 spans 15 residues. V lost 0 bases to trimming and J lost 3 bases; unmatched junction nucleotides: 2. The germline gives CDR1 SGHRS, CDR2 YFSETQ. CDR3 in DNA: TGCGCCAGCAGCTTGGGGACTAGCGTAACAGATACGCAGTATTTT. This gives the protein CASSLGTSVTDTQYF.